Shown below are 5 T cell receptor beta chains from a single sample sequenced in a study of OX40 agonist ivuxolimab in advanced cancers. Only in-frame clones appear in the TCRdb table, and some are missing; sequencing was by immunoSEQ multiplex PCR. Of 25,000 to 35,000 clones listed, about 90% are singletons. Sequencing used CD4+ or CD8+ T cells sorted from blood, obtained in a trial of the OX40 agonist ivuxolimab. The receptors were sampled from an adult with an advanced solid tumor such as melanoma, head and neck, liver or kidney cancer.

The genes are TRBV7-6 and TRBJ1-1; a weak D match, TRBD1 (5 bases). Trimming pared 5 bases from V and 11 bases from J, leaving 24 bases between. Germline V gives CDR1 SGHVS, CDR2 FNYEAQ. The CDR3 covers 15 residues. The CDR3 protein is CASSEAGTRSSRAFF. CDR3 DNA sequence: TGTGCCAGCAGCGAGGCCGGGACGCGAAGTTCGCGGGCTTTCTTT. Complete variable domain (other parts from reference TRBV7-6 and TRBJ1-1): GAGVSQSPRYKVTKRGQDVALRCDPISGHVSLYWYRQALGQGPEFLTYFNYEAQQDKSGLPNDRFSAERPEGSISTLTIQRTEQRDSAMYRCASSEAGTRSSRAFFGQGTRLTVV.

This chain connects TRBV27 to TRBJ2-3; no clear D. CDR1 is MNHEY and CDR2 is SMNVEV in the germline V gene (reference sequence). The CDR3 length is 12 residues. Trimming shortened V by 1 base and J by 6 bases, and 5 bases separated the two germline ends. The CDR3 region is CASSLLGDTQYF. CDR3 coding DNA: TGTGCCAGCAGTTTATTAGGGGATACGCAGTATTTT.

This rearrangement joins TRBV27 to TRBJ2-1, with TRBD1 as a possible D gene (5 bases). V lost 7 bases to trimming and J lost 9 bases, with 13 bases between them. This CDR3 has 12 amino acids. Germline V lookup: CDR1 MNHEY, CDR2 SMNVEV (reference sequence). The CDR3 DNA reads TGTGCCAGCAAAATAGGGGTTAGTGAGCAGTTCTTC. Protein: CASKIGVSEQFF.

V and J are TRBV5-1 and TRBJ2-1; 8 bases fit TRBD1. Unmatched junction bases numbered 7, after V lost 6 bases and J lost 5 bases. In germline, CDR1 is SGHRS, CDR2 YFSETQ. This CDR3 region has 14 residues. The CDR3 loop is CASTPGTGNNEQFF. CDR3 sequence (DNA): TGCGCCAGCACCCCCGGGACAGGAAACAATGAGCAGTTCTTC.

The chain carries TRBV6-1 and TRBJ1-4; D unresolved. Trimming removed 10 bases from V and 8 bases from J, with 14 bases in between. CDR1 and CDR2 from the germline V gene are MNHNS and SASEGT. The CDR3 runs 12 residues. Here the CDR3 reads CATRVGDEKLFF. CDR3 nucleotide sequence: TGTGCCACCCGGGTGGGTGACGAAAAACTGTTTTTT.